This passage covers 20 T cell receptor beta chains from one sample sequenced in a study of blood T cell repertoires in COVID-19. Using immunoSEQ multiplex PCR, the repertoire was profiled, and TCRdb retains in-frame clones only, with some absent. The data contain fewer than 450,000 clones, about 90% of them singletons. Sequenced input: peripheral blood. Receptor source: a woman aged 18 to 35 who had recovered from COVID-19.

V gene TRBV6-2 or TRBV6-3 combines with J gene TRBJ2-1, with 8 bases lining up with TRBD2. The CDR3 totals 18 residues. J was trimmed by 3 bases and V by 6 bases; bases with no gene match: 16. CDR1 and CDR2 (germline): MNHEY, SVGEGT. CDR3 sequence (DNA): TGTGCCAGCAGCCCCGAGGTGGATGGCGGGAGGAGCTACAATGAGCAGTTCTTC. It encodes CASSPEVDGGRSYNEQFF.

This CDR3 is CASSARLVDEQFF. The CDR3 nucleotides are TGTGCCAGCAGTGCACGACTAGTTGATGAGCAGTTCTTC. The chain employs TRBV27 and TRBJ2-1; TRBD2 might be the D (6 bases). The CDR3 totals 13 residues. V was pared by 5 bases and J by 8 bases, with 13 bases between. Germline V gene sequence: CDR1 MNHEY, CDR2 SMNVEV (reference sequence).

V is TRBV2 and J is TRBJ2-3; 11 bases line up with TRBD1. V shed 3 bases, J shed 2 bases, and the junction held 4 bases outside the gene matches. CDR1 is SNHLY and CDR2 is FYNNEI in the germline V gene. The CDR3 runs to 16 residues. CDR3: CASSEDRGLNTDTQYF. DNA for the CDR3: TGTGCCAGCAGTGAGGACAGGGGGCTTAACACAGATACGCAGTATTTT. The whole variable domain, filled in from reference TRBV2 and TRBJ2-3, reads EPEVTQTPSHQVTQMGQEVILRCVPISNHLYFYWYRQILGQKVEFLVSFYNNEISEKSEIFDDQFSVERPDGSNFTLKIRSTKLEDSAMYFCASSEDRGLNTDTQYFGPGTRLTVL.

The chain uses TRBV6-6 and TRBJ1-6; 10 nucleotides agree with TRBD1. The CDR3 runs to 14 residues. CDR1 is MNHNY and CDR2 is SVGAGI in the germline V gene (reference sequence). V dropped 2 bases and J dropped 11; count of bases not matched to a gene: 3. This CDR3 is CASSYGQGDTPLHF. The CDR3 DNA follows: TGTGCCAGCAGTTACGGACAGGGGGATACACCCCTCCACTTT.

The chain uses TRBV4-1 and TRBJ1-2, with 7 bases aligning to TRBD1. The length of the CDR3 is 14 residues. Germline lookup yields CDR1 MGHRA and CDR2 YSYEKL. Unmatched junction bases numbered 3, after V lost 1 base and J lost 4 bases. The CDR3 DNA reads TGCGCCAGCAGCCAAGCGGGACAGCTCTATGGCTACACCTTC. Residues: CASSQAGQLYGYTF.

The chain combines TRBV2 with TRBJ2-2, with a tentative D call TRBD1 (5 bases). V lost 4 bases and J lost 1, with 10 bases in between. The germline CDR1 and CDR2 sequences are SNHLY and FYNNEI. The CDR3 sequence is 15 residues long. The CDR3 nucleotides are TGTGCCAGCAGTGGACAGTTCGGGAACACCGGGGAGCTGTTTTTT. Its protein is CASSGQFGNTGELFF.

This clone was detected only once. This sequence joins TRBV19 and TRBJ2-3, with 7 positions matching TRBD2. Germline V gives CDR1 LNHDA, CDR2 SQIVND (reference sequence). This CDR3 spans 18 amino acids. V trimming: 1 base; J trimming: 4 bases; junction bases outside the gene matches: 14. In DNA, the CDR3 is TGTGCCAGTAGTATAGGGGCTTTTGGGCGGGAGAGCGCAGATACGCAGTATTTT. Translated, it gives CASSIGAFGRESADTQYF.

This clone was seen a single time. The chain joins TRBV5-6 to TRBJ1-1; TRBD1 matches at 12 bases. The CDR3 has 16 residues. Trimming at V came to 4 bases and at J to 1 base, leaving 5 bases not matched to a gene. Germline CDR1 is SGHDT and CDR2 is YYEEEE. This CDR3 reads CASSAGTGGPNTEAFF. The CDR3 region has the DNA TGTGCCAGCAGCGCGGGGACAGGGGGCCCGAACACTGAAGCTTTCTTT. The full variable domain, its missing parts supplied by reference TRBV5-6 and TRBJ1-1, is DAGVTQSPTHLIKTRGQQVTLRCSPKSGHDTVSWYQQALGQGPQFIFQYYEEEERQRGNFPDRFSGHQFPNYSSELNVNALLLGDSALYLCASSAGTGGPNTEAFFGQGTRLTVV.

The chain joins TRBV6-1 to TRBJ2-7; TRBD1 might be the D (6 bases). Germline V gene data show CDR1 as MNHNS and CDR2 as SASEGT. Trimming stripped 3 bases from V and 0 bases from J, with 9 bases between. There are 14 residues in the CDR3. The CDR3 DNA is TGTGCCAGCAGTGACAGGGGATACTCCTACGAGCAGTACGTC. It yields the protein CASSDRGYSYEQYV.

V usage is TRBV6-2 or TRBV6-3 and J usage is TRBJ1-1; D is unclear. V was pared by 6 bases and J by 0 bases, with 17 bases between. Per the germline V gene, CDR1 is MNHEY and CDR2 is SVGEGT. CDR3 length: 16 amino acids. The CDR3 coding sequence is TGTGCCAGCAGCCGCCGGCAGACTTCCATGAACACTGAAGCTTTCTTT. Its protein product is CASSRRQTSMNTEAFF.

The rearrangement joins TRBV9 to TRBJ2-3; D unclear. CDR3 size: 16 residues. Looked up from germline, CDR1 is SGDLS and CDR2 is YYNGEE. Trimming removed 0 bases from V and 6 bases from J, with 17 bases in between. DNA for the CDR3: TGTGCCAGCAGCGTAGACTGGGCAACCCCTGGGGATACGCAGTATTTT. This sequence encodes CASSVDWATPGDTQYF.

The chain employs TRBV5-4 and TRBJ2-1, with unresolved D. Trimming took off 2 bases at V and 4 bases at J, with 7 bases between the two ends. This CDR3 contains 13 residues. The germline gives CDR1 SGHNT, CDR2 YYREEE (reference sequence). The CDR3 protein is CASSLTEYNEQFF. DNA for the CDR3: TGTGCCAGCAGCTTAACTGAGTACAATGAGCAGTTCTTC.

This CDR3 is CASSYSRQGTSPLHF. The CDR3 DNA reads as TGTGCCAGCAGTTACTCGCGGCAGGGGACTTCACCCCTCCACTTT. V is TRBV6-5 and J is TRBJ1-6; TRBD1 might be the D (6 bases). The V end lost 0 bases, the J end lost 9 bases, and 12 bases lay between the germline ends. The CDR3 has 15 amino acids. CDR1 MNHEY and CDR2 SVGAGI come from the germline V gene.

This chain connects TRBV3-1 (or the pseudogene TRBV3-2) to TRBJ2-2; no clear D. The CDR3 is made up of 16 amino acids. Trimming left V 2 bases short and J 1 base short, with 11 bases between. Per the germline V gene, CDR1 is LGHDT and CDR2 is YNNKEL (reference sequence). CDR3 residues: CASSQLLSVNTGELFF. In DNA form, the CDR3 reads TGTGCCAGCAGCCAACTACTGAGCGTGAACACCGGGGAGCTGTTTTTT.

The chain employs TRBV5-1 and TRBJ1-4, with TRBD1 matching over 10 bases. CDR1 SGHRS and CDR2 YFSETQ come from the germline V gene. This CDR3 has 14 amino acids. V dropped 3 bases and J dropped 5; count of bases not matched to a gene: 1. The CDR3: CASSSGQGNEKLFF. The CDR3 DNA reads TGCGCCAGCAGCTCGGGACAGGGGAATGAAAAACTGTTTTTT.

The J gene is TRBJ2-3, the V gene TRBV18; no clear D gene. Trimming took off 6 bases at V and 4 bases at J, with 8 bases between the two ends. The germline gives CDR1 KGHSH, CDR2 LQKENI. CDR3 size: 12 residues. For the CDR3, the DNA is TGTGCCAGCTCGCCTAAATCAGATACGCAGTATTTT. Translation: CASSPKSDTQYF.

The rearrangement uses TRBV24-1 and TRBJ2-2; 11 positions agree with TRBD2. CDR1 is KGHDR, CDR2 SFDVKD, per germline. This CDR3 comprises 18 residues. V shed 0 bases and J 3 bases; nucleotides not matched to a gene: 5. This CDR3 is CATSDLVSGRAHTGELFF. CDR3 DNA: TGTGCCACCAGTGATTTGGTTAGCGGGAGGGCCCACACCGGGGAGCTGTTTTTT.

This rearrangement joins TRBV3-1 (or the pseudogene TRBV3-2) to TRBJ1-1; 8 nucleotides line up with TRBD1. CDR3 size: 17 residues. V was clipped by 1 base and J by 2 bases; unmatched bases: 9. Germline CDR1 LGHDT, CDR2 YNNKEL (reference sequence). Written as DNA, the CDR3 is TGTGCCAGCAGCCAAGTCCCTCAGGGGGCGTTCAACACTGAAGCTTTCTTT. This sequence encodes CASSQVPQGAFNTEAFF.

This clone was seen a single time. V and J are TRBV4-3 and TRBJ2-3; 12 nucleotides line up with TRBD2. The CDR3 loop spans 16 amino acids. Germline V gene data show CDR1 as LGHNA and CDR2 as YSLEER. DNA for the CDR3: TGCGCATCTCGCCTAGCGGGAGGGAGATCCACAGATACGCAGTATTTT. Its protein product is CASRLAGGRSTDTQYF.

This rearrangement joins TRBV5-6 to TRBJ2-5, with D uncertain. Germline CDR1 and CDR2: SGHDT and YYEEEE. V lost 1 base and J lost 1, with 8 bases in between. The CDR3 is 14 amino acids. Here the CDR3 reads CASSLTPSQETQYF. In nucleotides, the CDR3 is TGTGCCAGCAGCTTGACCCCCAGCCAAGAGACCCAGTACTTC.